Listed here are 16 T cell receptor beta chains from one sample, sequenced in a study of T cell clonotyping in hematopoietic cell transplantation. Specified time point: recipient sample about 28 days before transplant, after cytoreduction. The protocol was immunoSEQ multiplex PCR, while the TCRdb copy is restricted to in-frame clones and leaves out a portion. The sample has around 28,000 clones, approximately 94% seen once. Sequencing used peripheral blood mononuclear cells, obtained before stem cell transplant. The receptors originated from a man aged 50-59 years with acute myeloid leukemia. Some clones in this sample may be carry-over from other donors' samples.

This sequence joins TRBV9 and TRBJ2-7; D uncertain. Germline assignment: CDR1 SGDLS and CDR2 YYNGEE. CDR3 length: 13 amino acids. V was pared by 0 bases and J by 6 bases, with 10 bases between. For the CDR3, the DNA is TGTGCCAGCAGCGTAGGAGGAGCAGGCGAGCAGTACTTC. This sequence encodes CASSVGGAGEQYF.

The chain is built from TRBV7-3 and TRBJ2-1, with TRBD2 matching over 13 bases. The CDR3 is made up of 19 amino acids. Losses at the gene ends were 4 bases for V and 0 bases for J; bases not matched to a gene: 9. The germline V gene encodes CDR1 SGHTA and CDR2 FQGTGA. The CDR3 sequence: CASSSTPGLAGSSYNEQFF. The CDR3, as DNA: TGTGCCAGCAGCTCAACGCCGGGACTAGCGGGGAGCTCCTACAATGAGCAGTTCTTC.

This clone was observed a single time. The chain links TRBV27 to TRBJ2-7; the D gene is possibly TRBD1 (6 bases). Germline lookup yields CDR1 MNHEY and CDR2 SMNVEV (reference sequence). The CDR3 covers 15 residues. Trimming shortened V by 0 bases and J by 2 bases, and 11 bases separated the two germline ends. CDR3 amino acids: CASSLSWGPTYEQYF. Written as DNA, the CDR3 is TGTGCCAGCAGTTTATCGTGGGGGCCCACCTACGAGCAGTACTTC.

This chain links TRBV30 with TRBJ1-4; a weak D match, TRBD1 (5 bases). CDR1 and CDR2 (germline): GTSNPN, SVGIG (reference sequence). The CDR3 length is 14 residues. The ends were cut back, 0 bases at V and 2 bases at J, with 7 bases in the middle. CDR3 DNA sequence: TGTGCCTGGAGTGTGGGACTGACTAATGAAAAACTGTTTTTT. It translates to CAWSVGLTNEKLFF.

This clone was seen only a few times. The gene calls are TRBV2 and TRBJ2-7; no definite D call. The germline gives CDR1 SNHLY, CDR2 FYNNEI. V was shortened by 5 bases and J by 1 base, with 18 bases between the two germline ends. This CDR3 is built from 16 residues. CDR3 in DNA: TGTGCCAGCAGTCAGCAGACCCTCGAGACATCCTACGAGCAGTACTTC. This translates into CASSQQTLETSYEQYF.

The V gene is TRBV7-6, the J gene TRBJ1-6; D perhaps matches TRBD1 (5 bases). The V gene lost 5 bases and the J gene lost 0 bases, with 11 bases spanning the gap. CDR1 SGHVS and CDR2 FNYEAQ come from the germline V gene. The CDR3 runs to 16 residues. CDR3 residues: CASSDRRGSYNSPLHF. The CDR3 DNA is TGTGCCAGCAGCGACCGAAGGGGCTCCTATAATTCACCCCTCCACTTT.

This chain uses TRBV6-4 with TRBJ2-7; maybe TRBD1 (5 bases). CDR3 length: 12 residues. Deletions cut 6 bases from V and 2 bases from J, with 8 bases between. The germline CDR1 and CDR2 sequences are MRHNA and SNTAGT. The CDR3 nucleotides are TGTGCCAGCAGCCGACAGACCTACGAGCAGTACTTC. It translates to CASSRQTYEQYF.

As to this clone: The sample has other DNA sequences that encode this CDR3 too. The chain uses TRBV6-1 and TRBJ1-6; D not certain. V was cut by 6 bases and J by 6 bases, with 12 bases left in between. Germline V gives CDR1 MNHNS, CDR2 SASEGT. The CDR3 is made up of 14 amino acids. This CDR3 is CASSGRSFNSPLHF. The CDR3 bases are TGTGCCAGCAGCGGACGGAGTTTTAATTCACCCCTCCACTTT.

The rearrangement links TRBV30 to TRBJ1-5, with D uncertain. There are 14 residues in the CDR3. The germline V and J ends were trimmed by 0 bases and 1 base, with 7 bases remaining between them. CDR1 is GTSNPN, CDR2 SVGIG, per germline (reference sequence). CDR3 residues: CAWSVGHSNQPQHF. The DNA of the CDR3 is TGTGCCTGGAGTGTAGGGCACAGCAATCAGCCCCAGCATTTT.

The chain has TRBV10-1 and TRBJ1-1; D possibly corresponds to TRBD1 (6 bases). Germline V gene data show CDR1 as WNHNN and CDR2 as SYGVQD (reference sequence). This CDR3 comprises 15 residues. The V end lost 8 bases, the J end lost 4 bases, and 20 bases lay between the germline ends. The CDR3 region has the DNA TGCGCCAGCCCCAAAATTACAGGGTCGGGCACTGAAGCTTTCTTT. It specifies CASPKITGSGTEAFF.

The chain carries TRBV9 and TRBJ1-4; 7 bases agree with TRBD1. V was clipped by 4 bases and J by 3 bases; unmatched bases: 6. The CDR3 runs to 15 residues. Germline-derived CDR1 and CDR2 are SGDLS and YYNGEE. The CDR3 bases are TGTGCCAGCAGCCCCCGGGACAGCTCTAATGAAAAACTGTTTTTT. Its translation: CASSPRDSSNEKLFF.

The V and J genes are TRBV28 and TRBJ2-4; 8 bases are a match to TRBD1. The CDR3 has 13 residues. CDR1 is MDHEN, CDR2 SYDVKM, per germline. V shed 5 bases, J shed 7 bases, and the junction held 4 bases outside the gene matches. This CDR3 is CASSRTGLNIQYF. DNA of the CDR3: TGTGCCAGCAGTCGGACAGGGCTGAACATTCAGTACTTC.

This rearrangement joins TRBV28 to TRBJ1-6; a weak D match, TRBD1 (5 bases). Trimming cost V 1 base and J 0 bases, with 10 bases left between them. Germline V gives CDR1 MDHEN, CDR2 SYDVKM. The CDR3 contains 17 residues. The CDR3 DNA is TGTGCCAGCAGTTTATCGGGGGGATTCTCCTATAATTCACCCCTCCACTTT. Translating it yields CASSLSGGFSYNSPLHF.

This chain links TRBV11-2 with TRBJ1-5; D unclear. The CDR3 is 13 amino acids. The V and J ends lost 0 bases and 7 bases respectively, with 7 bases between them. CDR1 is SGHAT and CDR2 is FQNNGV in the germline V gene. CDR3 sequence: CASSLDREQPQHF. The CDR3 DNA is TGTGCCAGCAGCTTAGATCGGGAACAGCCCCAGCATTTT. The whole variable domain, remainder taken from reference TRBV11-2 and TRBJ1-5, is EAGVAQSPRYKIIEKRQSVAFWCNPISGHATLYWYQQILGQGPKLLIQFQNNGVVDDSQLPKDRFSAERLKGVDSTLKIQPAKLEDSAVYLCASSLDREQPQHFGDGTRLSIL.

J is TRBJ1-4 and V is TRBV6-1; 7 bases are shared with TRBD1. This CDR3 contains 15 residues. The V and J ends lost 6 bases and 7 bases, in that order; junction bases with no gene match: 11. Per the germline V gene, CDR1 is MNHNS and CDR2 is SASEGT. CDR3 region: CASSENRGRVEKLFF. Written as DNA, the CDR3 is TGTGCCAGCAGCGAGAACAGGGGACGGGTTGAAAAACTGTTTTTT.

The chain employs TRBV11-2 and TRBJ1-1; D perhaps matches TRBD1 (6 bases). V was shortened by 0 bases and J by 7 bases, with 21 bases between the two germline ends. The CDR3 has 17 amino acids. From germline, CDR1 is SGHAT and CDR2 FQNNGV. CDR3 in DNA: TGTGCCAGCAGCTTAGATTTTGGAGCTTCGGGGGCCGATGAAGCTTTCTTT. Protein: CASSLDFGASGADEAFF.